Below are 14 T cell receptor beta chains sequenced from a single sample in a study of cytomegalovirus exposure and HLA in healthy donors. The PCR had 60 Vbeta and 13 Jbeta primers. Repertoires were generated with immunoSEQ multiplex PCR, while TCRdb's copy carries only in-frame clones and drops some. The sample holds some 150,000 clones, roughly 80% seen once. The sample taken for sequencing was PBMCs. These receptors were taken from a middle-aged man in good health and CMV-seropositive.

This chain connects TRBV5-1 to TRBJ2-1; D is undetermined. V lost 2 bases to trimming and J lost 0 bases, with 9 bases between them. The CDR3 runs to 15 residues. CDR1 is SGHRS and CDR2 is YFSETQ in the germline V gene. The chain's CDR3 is CASSLLENSYNEQFF. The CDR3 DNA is TGCGCCAGCAGCTTATTAGAAAACTCCTACAATGAGCAGTTCTTC.

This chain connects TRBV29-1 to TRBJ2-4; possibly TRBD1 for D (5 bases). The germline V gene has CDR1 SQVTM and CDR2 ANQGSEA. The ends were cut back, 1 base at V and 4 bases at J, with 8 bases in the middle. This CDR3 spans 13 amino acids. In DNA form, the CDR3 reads TGCAGCGTTGAAGGGGGCGAGAAAAACATTCAGTACTTC. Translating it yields CSVEGGEKNIQYF.

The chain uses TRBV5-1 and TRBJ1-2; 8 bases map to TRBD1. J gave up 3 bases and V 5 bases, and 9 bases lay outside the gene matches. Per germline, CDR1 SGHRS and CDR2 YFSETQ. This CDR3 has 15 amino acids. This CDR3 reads CASRTGGAGDYGYTF. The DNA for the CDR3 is TGCGCCAGCAGAACAGGGGGGGCAGGGGACTATGGCTACACCTTC.

Here the CDR3 reads CAWSVFLGGNEQFF. Written as DNA, the CDR3 is TGTGCCTGGAGTGTATTTCTCGGGGGAAACGAGCAGTTCTTC. V and J are TRBV30 and TRBJ2-1, with D possibly being TRBD2 (6 bases). Germline CDR1 and CDR2: GTSNPN and SVGIG (reference sequence). Trimming removed 0 bases from V and 10 bases from J, with 16 bases in between. The CDR3 has 14 residues. Variable domain in full (rest from reference TRBV30 and TRBJ2-1): SQTIHQWPATLVQPVGSPLSLECTVEGTSNPNLYWYRQAAGRGLQLLFYSVGIGQISSEVPQNLSASRPQDRQFILSSKKLLLSDSGFYLCAWSVFLGGNEQFFGPGTRLTVL.

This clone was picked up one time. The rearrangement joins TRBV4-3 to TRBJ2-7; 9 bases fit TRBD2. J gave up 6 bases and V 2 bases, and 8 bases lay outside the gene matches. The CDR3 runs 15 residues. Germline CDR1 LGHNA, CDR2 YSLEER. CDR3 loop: CASSQNSGSVVEQYF. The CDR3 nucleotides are TGCGCCAGCAGCCAAAATAGCGGGAGCGTGGTCGAGCAGTACTTC.

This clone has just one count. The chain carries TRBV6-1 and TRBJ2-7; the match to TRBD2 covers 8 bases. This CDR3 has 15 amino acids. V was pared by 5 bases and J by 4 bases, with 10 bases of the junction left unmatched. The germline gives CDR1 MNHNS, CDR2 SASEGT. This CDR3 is CASSWSGRTSYEQYF. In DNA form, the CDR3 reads TGTGCCAGCAGTTGGAGCGGGAGAACTAGTTACGAGCAGTACTTC.

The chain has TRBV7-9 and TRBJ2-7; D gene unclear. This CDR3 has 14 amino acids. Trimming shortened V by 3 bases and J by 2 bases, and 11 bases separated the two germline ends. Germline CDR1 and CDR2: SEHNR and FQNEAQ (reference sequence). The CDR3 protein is CASSFVRAAYEQYF. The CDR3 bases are TGTGCCAGCAGCTTTGTGCGAGCCGCCTACGAGCAGTACTTC.

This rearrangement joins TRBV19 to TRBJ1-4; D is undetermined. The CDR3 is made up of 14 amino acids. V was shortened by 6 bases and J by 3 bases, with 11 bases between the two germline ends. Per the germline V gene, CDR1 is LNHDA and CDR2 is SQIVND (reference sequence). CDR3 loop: CASSDGGANEKLFF. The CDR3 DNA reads TGTGCCAGTAGCGACGGAGGAGCTAATGAAAAACTGTTTTTT.

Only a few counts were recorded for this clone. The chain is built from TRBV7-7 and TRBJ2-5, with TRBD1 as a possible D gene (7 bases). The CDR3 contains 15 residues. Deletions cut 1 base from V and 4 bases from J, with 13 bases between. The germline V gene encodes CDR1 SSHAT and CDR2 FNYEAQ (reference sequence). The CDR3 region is CASSLVPQGGETQYF. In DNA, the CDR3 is TGTGCCAGCAGCTTAGTCCCGCAGGGGGGAGAGACCCAGTACTTC.

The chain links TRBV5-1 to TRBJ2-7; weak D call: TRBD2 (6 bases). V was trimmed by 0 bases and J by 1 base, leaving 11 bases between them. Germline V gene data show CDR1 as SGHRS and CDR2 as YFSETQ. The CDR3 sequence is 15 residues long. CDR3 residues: CASSLGGLPSYEQYF. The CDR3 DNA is TGCGCCAGCAGCTTGGGGGGACTCCCTTCCTACGAGCAGTACTTC. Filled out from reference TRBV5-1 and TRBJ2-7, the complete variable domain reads KAGVTQTPRYLIKTRGQQVTLSCSPISGHRSVSWYQQTPGQGLQFLFEYFSETQRNKGNFPGRFSGRQFSNSRSEMNVSTLELGDSALYLCASSLGGLPSYEQYFGPGTRLTVT.

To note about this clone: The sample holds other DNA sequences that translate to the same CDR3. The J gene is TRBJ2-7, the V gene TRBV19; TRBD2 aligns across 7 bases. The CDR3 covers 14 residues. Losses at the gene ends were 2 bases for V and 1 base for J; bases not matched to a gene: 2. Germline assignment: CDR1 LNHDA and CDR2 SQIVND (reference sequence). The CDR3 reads CASSIQRGSYEQYF. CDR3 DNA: TGTGCCAGTAGTATACAGCGGGGATCCTACGAGCAGTACTTC.

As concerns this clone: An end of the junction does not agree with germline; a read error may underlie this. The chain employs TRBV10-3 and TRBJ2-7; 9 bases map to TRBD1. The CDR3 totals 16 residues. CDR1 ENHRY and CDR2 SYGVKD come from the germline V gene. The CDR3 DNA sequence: TGTGCCAGCAGTTACTTTGCGACAGGGGGGTCCTACGAGCAGTACTTC. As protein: CASSYFATGGSYEQYF.

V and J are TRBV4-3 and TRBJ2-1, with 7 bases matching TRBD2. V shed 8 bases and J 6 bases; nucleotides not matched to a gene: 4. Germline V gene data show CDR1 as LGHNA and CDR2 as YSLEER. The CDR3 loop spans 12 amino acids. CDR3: CASAGASNEQFF. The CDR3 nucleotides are TGCGCCAGCGCGGGAGCGAGCAATGAGCAGTTCTTC.

CDR3 coding DNA: TGTGCCAGCAGTCGACTGGACAGGGAAGCTTTCTTT. This gives the protein CASSRLDREAFF. The gene calls are TRBV9 and TRBJ1-1, with TRBD1 identical over 7 bases. The CDR3 runs 12 residues. Unmatched junction bases numbered 6, after V lost 5 bases and J lost 8 bases. Per the germline V gene, CDR1 is SGDLS and CDR2 is YYNGEE. The whole variable domain, remainder taken from reference TRBV9 and TRBJ1-1, is DSGVTQTPKHLITATGQRVTLRCSPRSGDLSVYWYQQSLDQGLQFLIQYYNGEERAKGNILERFSAQQFPDLHSELNLSSLELGDSALYFCASSRLDREAFFGQGTRLTVV.